The T cell receptor (beta chain) under discussion was sequenced for a study of cytomegalovirus exposure and HLA in healthy donors. The junction had 12 bases not matched to a gene; V was cut back by 5 bases and J by 8 bases. The germline V gene has CDR1 SEHNR and CDR2 FQNEAQ (reference sequence). There are 15 residues in the CDR3. This clone was observed a few times. What it binds is unknown. Study conclusions and caveats: Among CMV-associated TCR beta chains, most appeared HLA-restricted in a later analysis.

Researchers ran the PCR with 60 Vbeta and 13 Jbeta primers. The table came from immunoSEQ multiplex PCR; TCRdb's copy has only in-frame clones and leaves some out. The sample carries about 160,000 clones, roughly 71% recorded once. Sequencing was done on a sample of PBMCs. The chain links TRBV7-9 to TRBJ1-2; TRBD1 agrees at 9 bases. The origin of this receptor is a male donor in good health and CMV-seropositive. CDR3 in DNA: TGTGCCAGCAGCCCCCCCGGGGGGACAGGGAGCGGCTACACCTTC. Protein: CASSPPGGTGSGYTF. The variable domain in full, completed from reference TRBV7-9 and TRBJ1-2, reads DTGVSQNPRHKITKRGQNVTFRCDPISEHNRLYWYRQTLGQGPEFLTYFQNEAQLEKSRLLSDRFSAERPKGSFSTLEIQRTEQGDSAMYLCASSPPGGTGSGYTFGSGTRLTVV.